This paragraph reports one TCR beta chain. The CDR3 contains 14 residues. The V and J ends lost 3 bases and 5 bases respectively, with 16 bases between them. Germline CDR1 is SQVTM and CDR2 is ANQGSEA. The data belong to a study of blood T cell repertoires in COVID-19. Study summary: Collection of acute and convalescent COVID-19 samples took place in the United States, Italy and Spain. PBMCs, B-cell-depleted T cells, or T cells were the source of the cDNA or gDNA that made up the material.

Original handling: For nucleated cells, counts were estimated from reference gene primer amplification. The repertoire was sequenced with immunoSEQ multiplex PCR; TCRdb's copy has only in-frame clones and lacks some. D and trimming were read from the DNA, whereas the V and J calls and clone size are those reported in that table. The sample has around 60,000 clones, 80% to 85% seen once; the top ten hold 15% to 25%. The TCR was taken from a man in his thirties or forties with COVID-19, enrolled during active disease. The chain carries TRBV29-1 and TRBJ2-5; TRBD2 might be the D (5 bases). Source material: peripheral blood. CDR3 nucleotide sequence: TGCAGCGTTGAGGACCGGGGTGATGGCGAGACCCAGTACTTC. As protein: CSVEDRGDGETQYF.